What follows are 2 T cell receptor beta chains derived from one specimen sequenced in a study of CD8 T cells in ankylosing spondylitis. One entry per CDR3 protein results from TCRdb running MiXCR on the 5' RACE reads. Among about 33,000 distinct CDR3 sequences listed, 14% were seen once. Sequenced input: blood. These receptors came from a male donor with ankylosing spondylitis or in good health (not recorded which).

This clonotype has just a few counts. The chain joins TRBV7-2 to TRBJ2-1; tentatively, D is TRBD1 or TRBD2 (5 bases each). The germline CDR1 and CDR2 sequences are SGHTA and FQGNSA. The CDR3 covers 14 residues. The ends were cut back, 3 bases at V and 15 bases at J, with 21 bases in the middle. The CDR3 region has the DNA TGTGCCAGCAGCTTCGCTACCGGGGAGATGGGGCCGTTCTTC. Translated: CASSFATGEMGPFF.

The chain links TRBV6-1 to TRBJ2-7; a possible D gene is TRBD2 (6 bases). Germline V gene data show CDR1 as MNHNS and CDR2 as SASEGT. Trimming stripped 6 bases from V and 1 base from J, with 16 bases between. This CDR3 is built from 15 residues. The CDR3 DNA is TGTGCCAGCAGCGGCGTGGAGGGGAGTTCCTACGAGCAGTACTTC. It codes for CASSGVEGSSYEQYF.